Each of the 5 T cell receptor beta chains below was sequenced from the same sample in a study of blood T cell repertoires in COVID-19. The assay was immunoSEQ multiplex PCR, and TCRdb's table has in-frame clones only and misses some. The data hold approximately 200,000 clones, with 85% to 90% observed a single time. Sequenced input: PBMCs or T cells enriched from blood (not recorded which). These receptor sequences come from a woman aged 18-35 years in a cohort exposed to, infected with or recovered from COVID-19 (not recorded which).

The genes are TRBV21-1 and TRBJ1-3; the DNA was not used to check the table's D call, TRBD1. TRBV21-1 is listed as a pseudogene. The CDR3 contains 16 residues. CDR3 nucleotides: TGTGCCAGCAGCAAGAGAAACCGGGACAACCAAGTTACCATATATTTT. It encodes CASSKRNRDNQVTIYF.

The chain couples TRBV30 to TRBJ1-6; 10 bases align to TRBD1. J lost 7 bases, V lost 3 bases, and 6 bases had no gene match. The CDR3 has 15 residues. Germline values: CDR1 GTSNPN, CDR2 SVGIG (reference sequence). The CDR3, as DNA: TGTGCCTGGAGCCTTCGGGGACAGGGGAATTCACCCCTCCACTTT. It translates to CAWSLRGQGNSPLHF.

J is TRBJ2-3 and V is TRBV11-2, with D unclear. Deletions cut 5 bases from V and 2 bases from J, with 14 bases between. This CDR3 region has 15 residues. Germline V CDR1 and CDR2: SGHAT, FQNNGV. CDR3 nucleotide sequence: TGTGCCAGCAGCGATAGAGGCTTCCTCACAGATACGCAGTATTTT. Translation gives CASSDRGFLTDTQYF.

J is TRBJ2-7 and V is TRBV10-1; perhaps TRBD1 as D (6 bases). The CDR3 is 15 residues long. The V gene's germline CDR1 is WNHNN and CDR2 SYGVQD (reference sequence). The germline V and J ends were trimmed by 2 bases and 4 bases, with 15 bases remaining between them. The CDR3 DNA follows: TGCGCCAGCAGTGAGAGTGGACAGAGACTTTACGAGCAGTACTTC. Translating it yields CASSESGQRLYEQYF.

V usage is TRBV10-3 and J usage is TRBJ2-5; 7 bases fit TRBD2. Germline assignment: CDR1 ENHRY and CDR2 SYGVKD. This CDR3 spans 11 amino acids. Written as DNA, the CDR3 is TGTGTAACTAGCGACCAAGAGACCCAGTACTTC. Encoded protein: CVTSDQETQYF.